This note documents a single TCR beta chain sequence. This sample is drawn from a study of identical twins. The trim removed 4 bases at V and 1 base at J, leaving 8 bases unmatched. This CDR3 comprises 15 residues. Germline CDR1 reads DFQATT; CDR2 reads SNEGSKA (reference sequence). TCRdb re-analysed the 5' RACE reads in MiXCR, keeping a single row per CDR3 protein. Of roughly 720,000 distinct CDR3 sequences in the sample, roughly 20% are singletons; the top ten hold under 15%. In addition, the sample was reused for a study of T cells expressing NK-cell markers.

Sequencing was carried out using PBMCs. This receptor was obtained from a woman under 30 in good health. The chain employs TRBV20-1 and TRBJ1-1; 8 positions match TRBD1. The CDR3, as DNA: TGCAGTGCTAAGGACGGTGACAGGGGGAACACTGAAGCTTTCTTT. Its protein is CSAKDGDRGNTEAFF.